This is a list of T cell receptor beta chains from one sample in a study of T cell responses to AZD1222 COVID-19 vaccine. Sequencing was performed with immunoSEQ multiplex PCR; in TCRdb, only in-frame clones are kept and a portion is missing. The table records about 110,000 clones, 75% to 95% of them present only once. The sample in question was peripheral blood, obtained 28 days after the second AZD1222 dose. The source is an adult who received the AZD1222 COVID-19 vaccine. Each CDR3 is given with its conserved first and last residue. Fields, in order: V gene, J gene, D gene, clone size, CDR3 DNA, CDR3 protein. D genes are given only for firm matches. Clone size is given for some rows only: seen once, a few or many times, or a class if the clone is expanded.

v_gene: TRBV6-5; j_gene: TRBJ1-6; d_gene: .; abundance: .; CDR3nt: TGTGCCAGCAGTTACTCTCACGCCCGTTCACCCCTCCACTTT; CDR3aa: CASSYSHARSPLHF
v_gene: TRBV6-5; j_gene: TRBJ2-7; d_gene: .; abundance: .; CDR3nt: TGTGCCAGCAGAAGGACTGGAGTCTCCTACGAGCAGTACTTC; CDR3aa: CASRRTGVSYEQYF
v_gene: TRBV7-9; j_gene: TRBJ2-1; d_gene: .; abundance: .; CDR3nt: TGTGCCAGCAGCTTAGCGGGAGGTAATGAGCAGTTCTTC; CDR3aa: CASSLAGGNEQFF
v_gene: TRBV28; j_gene: TRBJ2-2; d_gene: .; abundance: .; CDR3nt: TGTGCCAGCAGTTTTTCAGGGCTGCGCAACACCGGGGAGCTGTTTTTT; CDR3aa: CASSFSGLRNTGELFF
v_gene: TRBV24-1; j_gene: TRBJ2-2; d_gene: TRBD2; abundance: .; CDR3nt: TGTGCCACCAGTGATTCAGGAGCGGGAGACACCGGGGAGCTGTTTTTT; CDR3aa: CATSDSGAGDTGELFF
v_gene: TRBV6-4; j_gene: TRBJ1-2; d_gene: .; abundance: .; CDR3nt: TGTGCCAGCAGCCTACCTTTATGGTCCAGCTTC; CDR3aa: CASSLPLWSSF
v_gene: TRBV28; j_gene: TRBJ2-7; d_gene: .; abundance: .; CDR3nt: TGTGCCAGCAGCTCCGGACTACCCCCCTACGAGCAGTACTTC; CDR3aa: CASSSGLPPYEQYF
v_gene: TRBV18; j_gene: TRBJ1-2; d_gene: .; abundance: .; CDR3nt: TGTGCCAGCTCACCAGGGGGGACTGCTAACTATGGCTACACCTTC; CDR3aa: CASSPGGTANYGYTF
v_gene: TRBV19; j_gene: TRBJ2-2; d_gene: .; abundance: few; CDR3nt: TGTGCCAGTAGGGGGGCCGTGAGCGGGGAGCTGTTTTTT; CDR3aa: CASRGAVSGELFF
v_gene: TRBV5-5; j_gene: TRBJ1-1; d_gene: TRBD1; abundance: .; CDR3nt: TGTGCCAGCAGCGTGGCCCCACAGGGGCAGAGGACTGAAGCTTTCTTT; CDR3aa: CASSVAPQGQRTEAFF
v_gene: TRBV6-5; j_gene: TRBJ2-2; d_gene: .; abundance: .; CDR3nt: TGTGCCAGCAGTTCCTACAGACTCACGAACACCGGGGAGCTGTTTTTT; CDR3aa: CASSSYRLTNTGELFF
v_gene: TRBV28; j_gene: TRBJ1-4; d_gene: TRBD1; abundance: .; CDR3nt: TGTGCCAGCAGTCTCCCGGGACAGAAAAATGAAAAACTGTTTTTT; CDR3aa: CASSLPGQKNEKLFF
v_gene: TRBV5-1; j_gene: TRBJ1-2; d_gene: .; abundance: .; CDR3nt: TGCGCCAGCAGCTTAGTTGGACAGAGCTATGGCTACACCTTC; CDR3aa: CASSLVGQSYGYTF
v_gene: TRBV7-2; j_gene: TRBJ2-1; d_gene: .; abundance: .; CDR3nt: TGTGCCAGCAGCCAACCAGACAGGTACAATGAGCAGTTCTTC; CDR3aa: CASSQPDRYNEQFF
v_gene: TRBV7-2; j_gene: TRBJ1-1; d_gene: .; abundance: .; CDR3nt: TGTGCCAGCAGCTTAAGTCGCTCGAACACTGAAGCTTTCTTT; CDR3aa: CASSLSRSNTEAFF
v_gene: TRBV27; j_gene: TRBJ1-3; d_gene: .; abundance: .; CDR3nt: TGTGCCAGCAGTTTGGGAAGGGGGAAAGGAAACACCATATATTTT; CDR3aa: CASSLGRGKGNTIYF
v_gene: TRBV30; j_gene: TRBJ2-2; d_gene: .; abundance: .; CDR3nt: TGTGCCTGGGGTCAAGGGGAGCTGTTTTTT; CDR3aa: CAWGQGELFF
v_gene: TRBV29-1; j_gene: TRBJ1-2; d_gene: .; abundance: .; CDR3nt: TGCAGCGTCGAACAGGGTTGGGGCTACACCTTC; CDR3aa: CSVEQGWGYTF
v_gene: TRBV4-1; j_gene: TRBJ2-5; d_gene: .; abundance: .; CDR3nt: TGCGCCAGCAGCCCTCGAAGGTCCCAAGAGACCCAGTACTTC; CDR3aa: CASSPRRSQETQYF
v_gene: TRBV5-1; j_gene: TRBJ2-3; d_gene: TRBD1; abundance: .; CDR3nt: TGCGCCAGCAGCCCCGGACAGGGGGGAGGCGCAGATACGCAGTATTTT; CDR3aa: CASSPGQGGGADTQYF
v_gene: TRBV28; j_gene: TRBJ1-4; d_gene: .; abundance: .; CDR3nt: TGTGCCAGCAGTTTCATGGGCTTAGGTGAAAAACTGTTTTTT; CDR3aa: CASSFMGLGEKLFF
v_gene: TRBV2; j_gene: TRBJ1-2; d_gene: TRBD1; abundance: .; CDR3nt: TGTGCCAGCAACCGCGACAGGGGCGATGGCTACACCTTC; CDR3aa: CASNRDRGDGYTF
v_gene: TRBV30; j_gene: TRBJ1-1; d_gene: .; abundance: .; CDR3nt: TGTGCCTGGAGCCCAGGGATATCGAACACTGAAGCTTTCTTT; CDR3aa: CAWSPGISNTEAFF
v_gene: TRBV11-2; j_gene: TRBJ1-3; d_gene: TRBD1; abundance: .; CDR3nt: TGTGCCAGCAGCATCGGGACAGGGGTTGGAAACACCATATATTTT; CDR3aa: CASSIGTGVGNTIYF
v_gene: TRBV19; j_gene: TRBJ2-5; d_gene: .; abundance: once; CDR3nt: TGTGCCAGTAGTATAGATCTGGAGGAGCCCCAGTACTTC; CDR3aa: CASSIDLEEPQYF
v_gene: TRBV5-1; j_gene: TRBJ2-7; d_gene: .; abundance: .; CDR3nt: TGCGCCAGCAGCTTGGATTTTAGCGGACCTCCCTACGAGCAGTACTTC; CDR3aa: CASSLDFSGPPYEQYF
v_gene: TRBV4-3; j_gene: TRBJ1-1; d_gene: TRBD1; abundance: .; CDR3nt: TGCGCCAGCAGTCCGGGACAGGCGAACACTGAAGCTTTCTTT; CDR3aa: CASSPGQANTEAFF
v_gene: TRBV5-5; j_gene: TRBJ2-1; d_gene: .; abundance: .; CDR3nt: TGTGCCAGCAGCTTAGGGGGCTACAATGAGCAGTTCTTC; CDR3aa: CASSLGGYNEQFF
v_gene: TRBV5-6; j_gene: TRBJ2-7; d_gene: TRBD2; abundance: .; CDR3nt: TGTGCCAGCAACAGGGATGCGGGAGGTTCCTACGAGCAGTACTTC; CDR3aa: CASNRDAGGSYEQYF
v_gene: TRBV10-3; j_gene: TRBJ2-1; d_gene: .; abundance: .; CDR3nt: TGTGCCATCAGGATAGAGAACAGGAATGAGCAGTTCTTC; CDR3aa: CAIRIENRNEQFF
v_gene: TRBV5-5; j_gene: TRBJ2-6; d_gene: TRBD1; abundance: .; CDR3nt: TGTGCCAGCAGCTTCCAGGGGGCTGGGGCCAACGTCCTGACTTTC; CDR3aa: CASSFQGAGANVLTF
v_gene: TRBV9; j_gene: TRBJ1-6; d_gene: TRBD1; abundance: few; CDR3nt: TGTGCCAGCAGCGGACCCCAGGGGGCTTATAATTCACCCCTCCACTTT; CDR3aa: CASSGPQGAYNSPLHF
v_gene: TRBV6-5; j_gene: TRBJ1-4; d_gene: TRBD1; abundance: .; CDR3nt: TGTGCCAGCACCCGGACAGGGACAACTAATGAAAAACTGTTTTTT; CDR3aa: CASTRTGTTNEKLFF
v_gene: TRBV7-2; j_gene: TRBJ2-3; d_gene: TRBD2; abundance: .; CDR3nt: TGTGCCAGCAGCCCGGGGACACTAGCGGGAGTTAGAGATACGCAGTATTTT; CDR3aa: CASSPGTLAGVRDTQYF
v_gene: TRBV28; j_gene: TRBJ1-1; d_gene: .; abundance: .; CDR3nt: TGTGCCAGCAGGGGGAGTAGGGGTTCGGTGGCTGGGGCTTTCTTT; CDR3aa: CASRGSRGSVAGAFF
v_gene: TRBV27; j_gene: TRBJ1-6; d_gene: .; abundance: .; CDR3nt: TGTGCCAGCAGTTACTCACAGGTTTATAATTCACCCCTCCACTTT; CDR3aa: CASSYSQVYNSPLHF